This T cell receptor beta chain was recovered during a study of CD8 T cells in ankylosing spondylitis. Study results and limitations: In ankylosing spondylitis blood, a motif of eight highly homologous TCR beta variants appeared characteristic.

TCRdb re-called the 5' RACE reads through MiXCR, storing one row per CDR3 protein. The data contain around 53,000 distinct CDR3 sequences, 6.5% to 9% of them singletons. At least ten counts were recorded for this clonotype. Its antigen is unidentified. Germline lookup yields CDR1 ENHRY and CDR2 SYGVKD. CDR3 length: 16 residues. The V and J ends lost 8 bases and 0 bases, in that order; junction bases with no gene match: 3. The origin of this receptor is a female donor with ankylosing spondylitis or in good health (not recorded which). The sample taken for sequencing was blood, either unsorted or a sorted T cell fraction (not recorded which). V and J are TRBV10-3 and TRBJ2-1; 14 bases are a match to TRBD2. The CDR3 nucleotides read TGTGCCATCCGGACTAGCGGGGGGAGCTCCTACAATGAGCAGTTCTTC. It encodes CAIRTSGGSSYNEQFF.